This T cell receptor beta chain was identified during a study of blood T cell repertoires in COVID-19. As for the study in general: COVID-19 samples collected from the United States, Italy and Spain covered acute and convalescent phases. Sample material is recorded as cDNA or gDNA derived from T cells, B-cell-depleted T cells, or PBMCs.

CDR3 length: 12 residues. Trimming left V 5 bases short and J 4 bases short, with 7 bases between. Per the germline V gene, CDR1 is SEHNR and CDR2 is FQNEAQ (reference sequence). Authors' processing steps: Using reference gene primer amplification, nucleated cell counts were estimated. Repertoires were generated with immunoSEQ multiplex PCR, while TCRdb's copy carries only in-frame clones and drops some. That table furnishes V, J and clone size, whereas the DNA furnished D and trimming. This table holds about 130,000 clones, over 80% found once. This TCR was sampled from a man in his forties or fifties with active or convalescent COVID-19. The specimen was peripheral blood. The chain uses TRBV7-9 and TRBJ2-3; no clear D gene. The CDR3, as DNA: TGTGCCAGCAGCGACTCTCCAGATACGCAGTATTTT. Translating gives CASSDSPDTQYF.